This T cell receptor (beta chain) was found in a study of cytomegalovirus exposure and HLA in healthy donors. Overall study context: There were 300 to 400 genotyped donors. Of these, 81% fell in the genetic ancestry cluster associated with self-reported Caucasian donors. Whole-study findings and limits: There were a few CMV-associated chains whose specificity for CMV antigens was confirmed in vitro. Follow-up analysis later connected one missense variant in DCLRE1C with trimming of TCR beta V- and J-genes.

It was with 60 Vbeta and 13 Jbeta primers that the PCR ran. Assay: immunoSEQ multiplex PCR; the TCRdb copy retains only in-frame clones and omits some. The data show 75,000 to 90,000 clones, about 69% seen once. On this clone itself: Its antigen is as yet unknown.

The CDR3 loop spans 15 amino acids. Germline loops: CDR1 SEHNR, CDR2 FQNEAQ (reference sequence). The V and J ends lost 2 bases and 2 bases respectively, with 10 bases between them. This receptor was obtained from a man in his sixties in good health and CMV-seronegative. This rearrangement joins TRBV7-9 to TRBJ1-3; D not resolved. Sample: PBMCs. The CDR3, as DNA: TGTGCCAGCAGCTTATACACCCGAACTGGAAACACCATATATTTT. Its translation is CASSLYTRTGNTIYF.